This T cell receptor beta chain came from a study of metastatic and nonmetastatic thyroid tumors. Before thyroid surgery, none of the patients had received any treatment. This clone was recorded at least ten times. V lost 6 bases, J lost 2 bases, and 13 bases lay in between. CDR1 is MNHNS and CDR2 is SASEGT in the germline V gene. This CDR3 has 14 residues. Authors' data handling: Clinicopathological groups supplied CDR3 differences that were used to build a distant-metastasis classifier for papillary thyroid cancer. TCRdb reprocessed the PCR reads via MiXCR. Clone size and V and J calls follow TCRdb, not the original study. The sample holds 43,000 or so clones; 15% to 20% are singletons and the top ten take roughly 20%.

The sequence came from a female donor with papillary thyroid cancer or a benign thyroid nodule (not recorded which). Some clones in this sample may be carry-over from other donors' samples. Material: blood. This chain links TRBV6-1 with TRBJ1-1; the D gene is possibly TRBD1 (6 bases). CDR3 residues: CASRTDSFNTEAFF. The CDR3 region has the DNA TGTGCCAGCAGGACGGACAGCTTTAACACTGAAGCTTTCTTT.